The rows below give T cell receptor beta chains drawn from one sample of a study of blood T cells in healthy people across ages. TCRdb redid the calling of the 5' RACE reads with MiXCR, one entry per CDR3 protein. The sample gives 1,500,000 or so distinct CDR3 sequences, roughly 59% of which show up once; approximately 7% is in the top ten. Source material: blood. The receptors derive from a man aged 18 to 29 in good health. CDR3s include the opening cysteine and the closing phenylalanine or tryptophan. The D gene is left open where the match is weak. Clone size is stated in some rows and not others, as once, few, many or a class when expanded.

V gene: TRBV6-5
clone size: NA
D gene: NA
J gene: TRBJ1-6
CDR3 length: 13
CDR3 DNA: TGTGCCAGCAGCGCTCTACACGAGTCACCCCTCCACTTT
CDR3 protein: CASSALHESPLHF

V gene: TRBV7-2
clone size: NA
D gene: TRBD1
J gene: TRBJ2-1
CDR3 length: 13
CDR3 DNA: TGTGCCAGCGTGGACAGGGCCTACAATGAGCAGTTCTTC
CDR3 protein: CASVDRAYNEQFF

V gene: TRBV7-2
clone size: many
D gene: TRBD1
J gene: TRBJ2-1
CDR3 length: 15
CDR3 DNA: TGTGCCAGCAGCTTTGACAGGGGTTCCTACAATGAGCAGTTCTTC
CDR3 protein: CASSFDRGSYNEQFF

V gene: TRBV6-6
clone size: NA
D gene: TRBD2
J gene: TRBJ2-1
CDR3 length: 13
CDR3 DNA: TGTGCCAGCAGTACCTGGGGGGGCAATGAGCAGTTCTTC
CDR3 protein: CASSTWGGNEQFF

V gene: TRBV29-1
clone size: NA
D gene: NA
J gene: TRBJ1-2
CDR3 length: 11
CDR3 DNA: TGCAGCGCTGGGACATCAGATGGCTACACCTTC
CDR3 protein: CSAGTSDGYTF

V gene: TRBV4-1
clone size: few
D gene: TRBD2
J gene: TRBJ2-1
CDR3 length: 18
CDR3 DNA: TGCGCCAGCAGCCACCCCTCGACTAGCGGGGGCTCCTACAATGAGCAGTTCTTC
CDR3 protein: CASSHPSTSGGSYNEQFF

V gene: TRBV7-2
clone size: NA
D gene: NA
J gene: TRBJ1-5
CDR3 length: 17
CDR3 DNA: TGTGCCAGCAGCTTAGTCCCCCCGGGTGGAGGCGATCAGCCCCAGCATTTT
CDR3 protein: CASSLVPPGGGDQPQHF

V gene: TRBV3-1
clone size: NA
D gene: NA
J gene: TRBJ2-1
CDR3 length: 13
CDR3 DNA: TGTGCCAGCAGCCAAGATCAGCGCGATGAGCAGTTCTTC
CDR3 protein: CASSQDQRDEQFF

V gene: TRBV6-1
clone size: NA
D gene: NA
J gene: TRBJ2-1
CDR3 length: 16
CDR3 DNA: TGTGCCAGCAGTGAACTGTCGACAGCGACCCTCAATGAGCAGTTCTTC
CDR3 protein: CASSELSTATLNEQFF

V gene: TRBV20-1
clone size: NA
D gene: TRBD2
J gene: TRBJ2-7
CDR3 length: 15
CDR3 DNA: TGCAGTGCTAGACTCCTTAGCGGGGTCTCCTACGAGCAGTACTTC
CDR3 protein: CSARLLSGVSYEQYF

V gene: TRBV10-3
clone size: NA
D gene: NA
J gene: TRBJ1-6
CDR3 length: 14
CDR3 DNA: TGTGCCATCAGCCTTGGACTGAATAATTCACCCCTCCACTTT
CDR3 protein: CAISLGLNNSPLHF